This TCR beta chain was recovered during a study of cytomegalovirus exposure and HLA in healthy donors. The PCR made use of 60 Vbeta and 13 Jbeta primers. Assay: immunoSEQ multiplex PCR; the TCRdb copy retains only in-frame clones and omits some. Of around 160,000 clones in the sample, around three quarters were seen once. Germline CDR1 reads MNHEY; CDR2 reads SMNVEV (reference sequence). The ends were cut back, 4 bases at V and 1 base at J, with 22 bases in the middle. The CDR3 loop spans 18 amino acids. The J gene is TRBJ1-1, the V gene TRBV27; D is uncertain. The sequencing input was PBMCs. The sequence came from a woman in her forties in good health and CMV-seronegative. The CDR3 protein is CASSSLLSAGIPNTEAFF. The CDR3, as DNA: TGTGCCAGCAGTTCCCTCCTTTCCGCGGGTATCCCGAACACTGAAGCTTTCTTT.